This entry concerns a single TCR beta chain. Germline CDR1 is SGHRS and CDR2 is YFSETQ. The CDR3 is 15 amino acids. V dropped 0 bases and J dropped 5; count of bases not matched to a gene: 5. Via MiXCR, TCRdb re-called the 5' RACE reads, giving one row per CDR3 protein. The data show roughly 52,000 distinct CDR3 sequences, around 8% seen once. This sample stems from a study of early T cells in non-severe SARS-CoV-2 infection. The rearrangement uses TRBV5-1 and TRBJ2-7; 10 bases match TRBD2. The sequenced sample was whole blood. The receptor's source is an adult who was a healthcare worker with PCR-confirmed SARS-CoV-2 infection or an uninfected control (not recorded which). CDR3 sequence: CASSLDGTSADEQYF. The CDR3, as DNA: TGCGCCAGCAGCTTGGACGGGACTAGCGCCGACGAGCAGTACTTC.